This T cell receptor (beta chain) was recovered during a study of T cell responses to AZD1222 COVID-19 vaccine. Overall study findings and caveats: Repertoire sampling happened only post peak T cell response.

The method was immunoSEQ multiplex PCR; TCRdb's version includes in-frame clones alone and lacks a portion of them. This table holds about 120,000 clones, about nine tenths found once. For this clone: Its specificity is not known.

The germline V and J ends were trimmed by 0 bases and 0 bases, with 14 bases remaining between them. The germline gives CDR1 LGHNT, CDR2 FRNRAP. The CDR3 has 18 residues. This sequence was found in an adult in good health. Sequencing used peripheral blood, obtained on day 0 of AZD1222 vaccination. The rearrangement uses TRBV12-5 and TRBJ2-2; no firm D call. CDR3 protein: CASGLVLTGRTNTGELFF. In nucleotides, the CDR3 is TGTGCTAGTGGTTTGGTACTAACCGGGCGGACGAACACCGGGGAGCTGTTTTTT.